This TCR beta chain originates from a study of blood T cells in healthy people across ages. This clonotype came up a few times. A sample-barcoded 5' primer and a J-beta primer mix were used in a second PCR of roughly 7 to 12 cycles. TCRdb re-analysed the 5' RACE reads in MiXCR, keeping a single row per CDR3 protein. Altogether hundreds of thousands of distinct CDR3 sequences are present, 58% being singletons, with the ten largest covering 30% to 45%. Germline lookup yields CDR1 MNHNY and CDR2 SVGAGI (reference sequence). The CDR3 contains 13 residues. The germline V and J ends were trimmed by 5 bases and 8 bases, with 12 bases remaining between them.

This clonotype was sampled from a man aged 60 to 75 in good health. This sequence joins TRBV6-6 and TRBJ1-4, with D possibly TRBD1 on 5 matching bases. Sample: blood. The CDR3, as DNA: TGTGCCAGCAGTGTAGTCCGGGGGGAAAAACTGTTTTTT. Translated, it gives CASSVVRGEKLFF.